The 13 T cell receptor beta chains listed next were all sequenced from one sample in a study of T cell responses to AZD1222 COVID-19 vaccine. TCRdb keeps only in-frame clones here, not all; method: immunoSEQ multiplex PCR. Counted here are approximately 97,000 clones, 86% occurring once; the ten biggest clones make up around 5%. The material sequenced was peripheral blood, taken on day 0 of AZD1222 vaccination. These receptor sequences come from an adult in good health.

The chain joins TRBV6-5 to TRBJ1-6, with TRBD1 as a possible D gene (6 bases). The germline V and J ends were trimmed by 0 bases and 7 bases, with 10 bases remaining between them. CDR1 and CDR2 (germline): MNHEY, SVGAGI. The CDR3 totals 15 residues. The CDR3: CASSYSAGDNSPLHF. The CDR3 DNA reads TGTGCCAGCAGTTACTCGGCAGGGGACAATTCACCCCTCCACTTT.

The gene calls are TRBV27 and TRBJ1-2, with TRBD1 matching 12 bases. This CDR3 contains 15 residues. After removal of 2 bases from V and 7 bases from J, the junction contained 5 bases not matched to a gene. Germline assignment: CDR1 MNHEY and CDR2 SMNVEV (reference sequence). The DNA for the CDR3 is TGTGCCAGCAGTTTAGAGGGACAGGGGGCGGGTGGCTACACCTTC. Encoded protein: CASSLEGQGAGGYTF.

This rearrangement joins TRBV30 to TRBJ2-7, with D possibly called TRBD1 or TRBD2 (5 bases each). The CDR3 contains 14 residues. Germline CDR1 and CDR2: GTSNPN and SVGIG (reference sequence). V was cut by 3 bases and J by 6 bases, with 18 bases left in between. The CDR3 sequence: CAWSSPGRKLEQYF. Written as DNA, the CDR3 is TGTGCCTGGAGCTCACCGGGACGGAAACTCGAGCAGTACTTC. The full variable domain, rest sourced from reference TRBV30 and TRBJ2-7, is SQTIHQWPATLVQPVGSPLSLECTVEGTSNPNLYWYRQAAGRGLQLLFYSVGIGQISSEVPQNLSASRPQDRQFILSSKKLLLSDSGFYLCAWSSPGRKLEQYFGPGTRLTVT.

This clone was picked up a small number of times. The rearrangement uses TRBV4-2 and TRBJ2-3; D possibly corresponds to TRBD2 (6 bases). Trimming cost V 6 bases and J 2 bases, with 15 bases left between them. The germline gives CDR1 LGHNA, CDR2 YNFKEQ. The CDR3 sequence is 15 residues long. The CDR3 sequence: CASRPAAGPTDTQYF. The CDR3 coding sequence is TGTGCCAGCAGACCAGCGGCGGGGCCCACAGATACGCAGTATTTT.

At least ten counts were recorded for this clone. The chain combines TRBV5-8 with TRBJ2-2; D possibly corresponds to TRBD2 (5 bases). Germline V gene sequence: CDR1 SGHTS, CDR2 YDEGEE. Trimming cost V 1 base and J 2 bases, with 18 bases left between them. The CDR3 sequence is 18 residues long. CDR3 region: CASSLLPRAGRNTGELFF. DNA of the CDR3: TGTGCCAGCAGCTTGCTCCCGAGGGCAGGACGAAACACCGGGGAGCTGTTTTTT. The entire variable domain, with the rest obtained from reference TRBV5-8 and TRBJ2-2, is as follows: EAGVTQSPTHLIKTRGQQATLRCSPISGHTSVYWYQQALGLGLQFLLWYDEGEERNRGNFPPRFSGRQFPNYSSELNVNALELEDSALYLCASSLLPRAGRNTGELFFGEGSRLTVL.

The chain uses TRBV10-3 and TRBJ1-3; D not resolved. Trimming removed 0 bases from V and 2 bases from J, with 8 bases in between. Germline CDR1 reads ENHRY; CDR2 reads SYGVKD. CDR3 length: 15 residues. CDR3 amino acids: CAISESAVAGNTIYF. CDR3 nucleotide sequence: TGTGCCATCAGTGAGTCGGCAGTCGCTGGAAACACCATATATTTT.

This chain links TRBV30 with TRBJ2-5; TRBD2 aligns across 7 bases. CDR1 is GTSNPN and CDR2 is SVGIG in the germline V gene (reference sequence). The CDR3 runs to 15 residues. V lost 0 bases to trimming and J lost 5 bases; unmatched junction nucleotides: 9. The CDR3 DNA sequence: TGTGCCTGGAGTGTAGGAGTAGCGGGTTGGGAGACCCAGTACTTC. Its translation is CAWSVGVAGWETQYF.

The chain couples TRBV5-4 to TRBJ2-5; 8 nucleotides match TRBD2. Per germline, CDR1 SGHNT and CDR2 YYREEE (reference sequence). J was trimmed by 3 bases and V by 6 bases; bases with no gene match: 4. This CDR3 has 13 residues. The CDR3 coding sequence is TGTGCCAGCACCCCGGGAGGGGAAGAGACCCAGTACTTC. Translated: CASTPGGEETQYF. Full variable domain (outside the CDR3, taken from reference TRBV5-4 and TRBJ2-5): ETGVTQSPTHLIKTRGQQVTLRCSSQSGHNTVSWYQQALGQGPQFIFQYYREEENGRGNFPPRFSGLQFPNYSSELNVNALELDDSALYLCASTPGGEETQYFGPGTRLLVL.

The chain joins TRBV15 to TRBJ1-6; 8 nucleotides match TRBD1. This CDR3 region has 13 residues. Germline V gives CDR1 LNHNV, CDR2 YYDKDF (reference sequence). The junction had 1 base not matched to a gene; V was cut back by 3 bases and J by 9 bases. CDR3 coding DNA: TGTGCCACCAGCAGTGGACAGGGTTCACCCCTCCACTTT. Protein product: CATSSGQGSPLHF. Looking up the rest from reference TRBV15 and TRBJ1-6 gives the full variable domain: DAMVIQNPRYQVTQFGKPVTLSCSQTLNHNVMYWYQQKSSQAPKLLFHYYDKDFNNEADTPDNFQSRRPNTSFCFLDIRSPGLGDTAMYLCATSSGQGSPLHFGNGTRLTVT.

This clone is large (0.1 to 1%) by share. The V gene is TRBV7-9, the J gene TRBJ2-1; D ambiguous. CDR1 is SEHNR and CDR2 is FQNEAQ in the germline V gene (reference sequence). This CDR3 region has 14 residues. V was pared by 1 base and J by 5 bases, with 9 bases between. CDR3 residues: CASSLVGGHNEQFF. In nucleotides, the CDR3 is TGTGCCAGCAGCTTAGTAGGCGGCCACAATGAGCAGTTCTTC.

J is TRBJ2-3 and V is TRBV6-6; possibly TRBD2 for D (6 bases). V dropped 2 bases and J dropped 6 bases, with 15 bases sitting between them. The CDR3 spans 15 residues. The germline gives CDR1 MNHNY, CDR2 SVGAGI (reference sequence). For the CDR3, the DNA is TGTGCCAGCAGTTACCCTACCACTAGCCCCGATACGCAGTATTTT. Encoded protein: CASSYPTTSPDTQYF.

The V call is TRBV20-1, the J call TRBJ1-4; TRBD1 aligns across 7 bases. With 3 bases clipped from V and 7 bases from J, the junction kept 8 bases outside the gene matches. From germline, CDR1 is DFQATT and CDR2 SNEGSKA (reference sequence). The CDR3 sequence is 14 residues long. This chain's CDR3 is CSASLGGWGEKLFF. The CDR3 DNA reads TGCAGTGCTAGTCTAGGGGGCTGGGGTGAAAAACTGTTTTTT.

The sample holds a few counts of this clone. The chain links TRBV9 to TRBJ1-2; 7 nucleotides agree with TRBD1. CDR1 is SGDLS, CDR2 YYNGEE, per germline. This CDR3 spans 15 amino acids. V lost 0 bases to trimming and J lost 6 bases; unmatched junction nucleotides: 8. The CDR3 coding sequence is TGTGCCAGCAGCGTAGGAGTAGGGGGCCAGGATGGCTACACCTTC. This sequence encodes CASSVGVGGQDGYTF.